This T cell receptor (beta chain) was sequenced in a study of T cell responses to AZD1222 COVID-19 vaccine. Study-level points and caveats: Increased Spike-specific TCR breadth and depth were observed after two AZD1222 doses. The reported proportion of spike-specific TCRs targeting unmutated variant regions was nearly half. The donors showed a predominance of white British ancestry and of females, with possible underestimation of clonal diversity.

The data were produced by immunoSEQ multiplex PCR, yet TCRdb's version contains in-frame clones alone and is incomplete. This table has just under 90,000 clones, 88% appearing once. Concerning this clone: The antigen remains undetermined.

This CDR3 comprises 14 residues. With 6 bases removed from V and 3 bases from J, the gap between germline ends came to 15 bases. The germline CDR1 and CDR2 sequences are LNHDA and SQIVND (reference sequence). The sample consisted of peripheral blood, taken on day 0 of MenACWY control vaccination. The TCR originated in an adult in good health. The chain joins TRBV19 to TRBJ2-7, with D maybe TRBD2 (5 bases). This CDR3 reads CASSTYAEGYEQYF. The CDR3 nucleotides read TGTGCCAGTAGCACCTACGCTGAGGGCTACGAGCAGTACTTC.